This entry features one T cell receptor beta chain sequence. Its antigen is not known. The source of the sample is a study of blood T cells in healthy people across ages. The CDR3 loop spans 16 amino acids. V lost 0 bases and J lost 8; bases outside the gene matches: 12. With a J-beta primer mix and a sample-barcoded 5' primer, a second PCR ran 7 to 11 cycles. TCRdb re-called the 5' RACE reads through MiXCR, storing one row per CDR3 protein. The profile shows hundreds of thousands of distinct CDR3 sequences, roughly 48% of them singletons. General study findings and limits: Correlation between TCR beta diversity and naive T cell percentage was strong.

The specimen sequenced was blood. The gene calls are TRBV12-3 or TRBV12-4 and TRBJ1-2; 7 bases are a match to TRBD1. The clonotype comes from a man at least 80 years old in good health. The CDR3 region has the DNA TGTGCCAGCAGTTTAGCAGGGGACAGAGAAACTATCGGCTACACCTTC. Protein sequence: CASSLAGDRETIGYTF.